The subject of this entry is one TCR beta chain. CDR1 and CDR2 (germline): SQVTM, ANQGSEA. The CDR3 extends over 14 amino acids. V lost 8 bases, J lost 1 base, and 17 bases lay in between. Reverse transcription used 0.5 to 1 ug RNA and random hexamers. Using its own MiXCR run on the immunoSEQ multiplex PCR reads, TCRdb lists one record per CDR3 protein. The sample gives about 180,000 distinct CDR3 sequences, under 95% of which show up once; 0.12% is in the top ten. In contrast to the negatively isolated CD8+ and CD4+ T cells, TEMRA cells were FACS-enriched. These data are taken from a study of CD8 T cells in Susac syndrome.

The rearrangement links TRBV29-1 to TRBJ1-1; D is undetermined. This TCR was recovered from a human donor with Susac syndrome. The sample comprised CD4+ T cells from PBMCs. The CDR3 sequence is CSTFGLDKNTEAFF. DNA of the CDR3: TGCAGCACGTTTGGGCTCGACAAGAACACTGAAGCTTTCTTT.